This is a list of T cell receptor beta chains from one sample in a study of control samples from healthy donors and cancer patients. The table came from immunoSEQ multiplex PCR; TCRdb's copy has only in-frame clones and leaves some out. The data show 85,000 to 95,000 clones, about 88% seen once. Sequenced: blood. Source of these receptors: a woman in her seventies in good health. The CDR3 runs from the conserved cysteine through the conserved F or W. The order of the fields is V gene, D gene, J gene, clone size, CDR3 DNA, CDR3 protein. The D gene is left open where the match is weak. Not all rows give a size; the values are once, few, many and, for expanded clones, a class.

v_gene: TRBV9
d_gene: .
j_gene: TRBJ2-7
abundance: once
CDR3nt: TGTGCCAGCAGCTTTCGGACTCGGACTCCGCTTAAGTATTACGAGCAGTACTTC
CDR3aa: CASSFRTRTPLKYYEQYF

v_gene: TRBV15
d_gene: .
j_gene: TRBJ2-6
abundance: .
CDR3nt: TGTGCCACCAGCAGGCCCAAACAGGGGAGGGGGAGCTCTGGGGCCAACGTCCTGACTTTC
CDR3aa: CATSRPKQGRGSSGANVLTF

v_gene: TRBV3-1/TRBV3-2
d_gene: .
j_gene: TRBJ2-5
abundance: .
CDR3nt: TGTGCCAGCAGCCAAGGTCCGGCAGGAGAGGAGACCCAGTACTTC
CDR3aa: CASSQGPAGEETQYF

v_gene: TRBV12-3/TRBV12-4
d_gene: .
j_gene: TRBJ1-2
abundance: .
CDR3nt: TGTGCCGACACAAACTATGGCTACACCTTC
CDR3aa: CADTNYGYTF

v_gene: TRBV7-8
d_gene: .
j_gene: TRBJ1-2
abundance: once
CDR3nt: TGTGCCAGCAGCCTCACGCCGTATGGCTACACCTTC
CDR3aa: CASSLTPYGYTF

v_gene: TRBV14
d_gene: .
j_gene: TRBJ1-1
abundance: .
CDR3nt: TGTGCCAGCAGCCAAATCCAGATGAACACTGAAGCTTTCTTT
CDR3aa: CASSQIQMNTEAFF

v_gene: TRBV6-5
d_gene: .
j_gene: TRBJ1-1
abundance: .
CDR3nt: TGTGCCAGCACCCCGGGGGGTCGGGCTGAAGCTTTCTTT
CDR3aa: CASTPGGRAEAFF

v_gene: TRBV4-1
d_gene: .
j_gene: TRBJ1-5
abundance: .
CDR3nt: TGCGCCAGCAGCCAAGATATGGGGCTCCCCAATCAGCCCCAGCATTTT
CDR3aa: CASSQDMGLPNQPQHF

v_gene: TRBV27
d_gene: .
j_gene: TRBJ1-1
abundance: .
CDR3nt: TGTGCCAGCAGTTTAAGGGATAATAGGGCGGTCACTGAAGCTTTCTTT
CDR3aa: CASSLRDNRAVTEAFF

v_gene: TRBV9
d_gene: .
j_gene: TRBJ1-1
abundance: .
CDR3nt: TGTGCCAGCAGCGCGACAGGTAACACTGAAGCTTTCTTT
CDR3aa: CASSATGNTEAFF

v_gene: TRBV27
d_gene: .
j_gene: TRBJ1-6
abundance: once
CDR3nt: TGTGCCAGCAGTTTGTCTTCCGGGACATTCTATAATTCACCCCTCCACTTT
CDR3aa: CASSLSSGTFYNSPLHF

v_gene: TRBV4-1
d_gene: TRBD2
j_gene: TRBJ2-1
abundance: .
CDR3nt: TGCGCCAGCAGCCAGCCGGGACTAGCGGGAATTGTTGAGCAGTTCTTC
CDR3aa: CASSQPGLAGIVEQFF

v_gene: TRBV3-1/TRBV3-2
d_gene: .
j_gene: TRBJ1-2
abundance: .
CDR3nt: TGTGCCAGCAGCCAAGCCGACTACTATGGCTACACCTTC
CDR3aa: CASSQADYYGYTF

v_gene: TRBV19
d_gene: .
j_gene: TRBJ2-3
abundance: .
CDR3nt: TGTGCCACCACAACTAGCTCAGGAGGCACAGATACGCAGTATTTT
CDR3aa: CATTTSSGGTDTQYF

v_gene: TRBV3-1/TRBV3-2
d_gene: TRBD2
j_gene: TRBJ2-7
abundance: .
CDR3nt: TGTGCCAGCAGCCAAGCGGGGACTAGCGGGAGTGCCGAGCAGTACTTC
CDR3aa: CASSQAGTSGSAEQYF

v_gene: TRBV6-5
d_gene: TRBD1
j_gene: TRBJ1-5
abundance: once
CDR3nt: TGTGCCAGCAGTTCCCTACAGGGGAAGGTGGATCAGCCCCAGCATTTT
CDR3aa: CASSSLQGKVDQPQHF

v_gene: TRBV6-4
d_gene: .
j_gene: TRBJ1-1
abundance: .
CDR3nt: TGTGCCAGCAGTGCCAGCCCGGGGAACACTGAAGCTTTCTTT
CDR3aa: CASSASPGNTEAFF

v_gene: TRBV30
d_gene: .
j_gene: TRBJ1-3
abundance: .
CDR3nt: TGTGCCTGGAGTGTATCCTCTGGAAACACCATATATTTT
CDR3aa: CAWSVSSGNTIYF

v_gene: TRBV5-1
d_gene: .
j_gene: TRBJ1-6
abundance: .
CDR3nt: TGCGCCAGCAGCCCGTCTGGGGCTGGTTCACCCCTCCACTTT
CDR3aa: CASSPSGAGSPLHF

v_gene: TRBV5-1
d_gene: .
j_gene: TRBJ1-4
abundance: .
CDR3nt: TGCGCCAGCAGCTTGGGACAGGAGACCGAAAAACTGTTTTTT
CDR3aa: CASSLGQETEKLFF

v_gene: TRBV5-1
d_gene: .
j_gene: TRBJ1-6
abundance: .
CDR3nt: TGCGCCAGCAGCTTTGGGGGCGTTAATTCACCCCTCCACTTT
CDR3aa: CASSFGGVNSPLHF

v_gene: TRBV9
d_gene: TRBD2
j_gene: TRBJ2-3
abundance: .
CDR3nt: TGTGCCAGCAGCCCTAGCGGGGGGGCCTCAGATACGCAGTATTTT
CDR3aa: CASSPSGGASDTQYF

v_gene: TRBV6-5
d_gene: TRBD1
j_gene: TRBJ1-1
abundance: few
CDR3nt: TGTGCCAGCATCGCAGGGGGTAGGAACACTGAAGCTTTCTTT
CDR3aa: CASIAGGRNTEAFF

v_gene: TRBV6-1
d_gene: .
j_gene: TRBJ1-2
abundance: .
CDR3nt: TGTGCCAGCAGTGAGCACCAATCCTATGGCTACACCTTC
CDR3aa: CASSEHQSYGYTF

v_gene: TRBV2
d_gene: .
j_gene: TRBJ2-1
abundance: few
CDR3nt: TGTGCCAGCAGGGAGACTAGTATCCCCTACAATGAGCAGTTCTTC
CDR3aa: CASRETSIPYNEQFF

v_gene: TRBV29-1
d_gene: .
j_gene: TRBJ1-2
abundance: .
CDR3nt: TGCAGCGTTGAAGACCTCCTTGGCACCTCTCGCACCTTC
CDR3aa: CSVEDLLGTSRTF

v_gene: TRBV24-1
d_gene: .
j_gene: TRBJ2-2
abundance: once
CDR3nt: TGTGCCACCAGGGGAGGGGGAACCGGGGAGCTGTTTTTT
CDR3aa: CATRGGGTGELFF

v_gene: TRBV19
d_gene: .
j_gene: TRBJ1-1
abundance: .
CDR3nt: TGTGCCAGTAGCTCGACAAGGCTGAACACTGAAGCTTTCTTT
CDR3aa: CASSSTRLNTEAFF

v_gene: TRBV27
d_gene: TRBD1
j_gene: TRBJ2-1
abundance: .
CDR3nt: TGTGCCAGCAGCCCCAGCCCCCCGAGACAGGGATACAATGAGCAGTTCTTC
CDR3aa: CASSPSPPRQGYNEQFF

v_gene: TRBV5-4
d_gene: .
j_gene: TRBJ2-1
abundance: .
CDR3nt: TGTGCCAGCAGCCCCAACAGGGCGGAGAGAAATGAGCAGTTCTTC
CDR3aa: CASSPNRAERNEQFF

v_gene: TRBV11-2
d_gene: .
j_gene: TRBJ2-2
abundance: .
CDR3nt: TGTGCCAGCAGCTTACAGGGCGTGGGGTTCCCCGGGGAGCTGTTTTTT
CDR3aa: CASSLQGVGFPGELFF

v_gene: TRBV28
d_gene: .
j_gene: TRBJ1-3
abundance: .
CDR3nt: TGTGCCAGCAGCCCTCCCGACAGCCGAGGAAACACCATATATTTT
CDR3aa: CASSPPDSRGNTIYF

v_gene: TRBV5-1
d_gene: TRBD1
j_gene: TRBJ1-1
abundance: .
CDR3nt: TGCGCCAGCAGCACCGATGACAGGGTACAGGACACTGAAGCTTTCTTT
CDR3aa: CASSTDDRVQDTEAFF

v_gene: TRBV18
d_gene: .
j_gene: TRBJ2-1
abundance: .
CDR3nt: TGTGCCAGCTCACCCTCGGCTGCCAATGAGCAGTTCTTC
CDR3aa: CASSPSAANEQFF

v_gene: TRBV4-3
d_gene: .
j_gene: TRBJ1-2
abundance: .
CDR3nt: TGCGCCAGCAGCCAAGATCCGATCTATGGCTACACCTTC
CDR3aa: CASSQDPIYGYTF

v_gene: TRBV11-3
d_gene: .
j_gene: TRBJ2-3
abundance: .
CDR3nt: TGTGCCAGCAGCTTAGACGGCGCGGAGGCAAATACGCAGTATTTT
CDR3aa: CASSLDGAEANTQYF

v_gene: TRBV10-1
d_gene: .
j_gene: TRBJ2-7
abundance: .
CDR3nt: TGCGCCAGCAGTGAGTTGGGGGATCTCTCCTACGAGCAGTACTTC
CDR3aa: CASSELGDLSYEQYF

v_gene: TRBV12-5
d_gene: .
j_gene: TRBJ1-1
abundance: .
CDR3nt: TGTGCTAGTGCTTGGGGGATGAACACTGAAGCTTTCTTT
CDR3aa: CASAWGMNTEAFF

v_gene: TRBV18
d_gene: TRBD1
j_gene: TRBJ2-3
abundance: .
CDR3nt: TGTGCCAGCTCACCCGGGACAGTGGCAGATACGCAGTATTTT
CDR3aa: CASSPGTVADTQYF

v_gene: TRBV5-1
d_gene: TRBD2
j_gene: TRBJ2-3
abundance: .
CDR3nt: TGCGCCAGCAGCTTGGTTCAAGCGGGAGGTGCAAATACGCAGTATTTT
CDR3aa: CASSLVQAGGANTQYF

v_gene: TRBV5-1
d_gene: .
j_gene: TRBJ1-2
abundance: .
CDR3nt: TGCGCCAGCAGCTTGCATGGACAGAACTATGGCTACACCTTC
CDR3aa: CASSLHGQNYGYTF

v_gene: TRBV29-1
d_gene: .
j_gene: TRBJ1-1
abundance: .
CDR3nt: TGCAGCGCCATGCAGGGTGCGAGCCTTGAAGCTTTCTTT
CDR3aa: CSAMQGASLEAFF

v_gene: TRBV25-1
d_gene: .
j_gene: TRBJ1-1
abundance: .
CDR3nt: TGTGCCAGCAGCTTCGGAGGGCAGATCACTGAAGCTTTCTTT
CDR3aa: CASSFGGQITEAFF

v_gene: TRBV7-8
d_gene: TRBD1
j_gene: TRBJ1-5
abundance: few
CDR3nt: TGTGCCAGCAGCGCACGGGACAGGGACAATCAGCCCCAGCATTTT
CDR3aa: CASSARDRDNQPQHF

v_gene: TRBV4-1
d_gene: TRBD2
j_gene: TRBJ2-3
abundance: .
CDR3nt: TGCGCCAGCAGCCTAGTTGCGGGGGAGGGAGATACGCAGTATTTT
CDR3aa: CASSLVAGEGDTQYF

v_gene: TRBV21-1
d_gene: .
j_gene: TRBJ2-1
abundance: .
CDR3nt: TGTGCCAGCAGCAACAGGGACAATGAGCAGTTCTTC
CDR3aa: CASSNRDNEQFF

v_gene: TRBV5-1
d_gene: .
j_gene: TRBJ2-6
abundance: .
CDR3nt: TGCGCCAGCAGTACTTCCCTTGGGGCCAACGTCCTGACTTTC
CDR3aa: CASSTSLGANVLTF

v_gene: TRBV6-6
d_gene: .
j_gene: TRBJ1-1
abundance: .
CDR3nt: TGTGCCAGCAGTTACGTACCACAGAACACTGAAGCTTTCTTT
CDR3aa: CASSYVPQNTEAFF

v_gene: TRBV14
d_gene: .
j_gene: TRBJ1-2
abundance: .
CDR3nt: TGTGCCAGCAGCCACCAGGGCCAGGGCTTTGGGGACTATGGCTACACCTTC
CDR3aa: CASSHQGQGFGDYGYTF

v_gene: TRBV3-1/TRBV3-2
d_gene: .
j_gene: TRBJ1-2
abundance: .
CDR3nt: TGTGCCAGCAGCCAAGAGTCATCGGGCTACACCTTC
CDR3aa: CASSQESSGYTF

v_gene: TRBV23-1
d_gene: .
j_gene: TRBJ2-7
abundance: .
CDR3nt: TGCGCCAGCAGTTTCCGAAGTCTCGGCCTCTACGAGCAGTACTTC
CDR3aa: CASSFRSLGLYEQYF

v_gene: TRBV21-1
d_gene: .
j_gene: TRBJ1-1
abundance: .
CDR3nt: TGTGCCAGCAGCAAAGTAAGCAAGACGAACACTGAAGCTTTCTTT
CDR3aa: CASSKVSKTNTEAFF

v_gene: TRBV6-6
d_gene: TRBD2
j_gene: TRBJ2-7
abundance: .
CDR3nt: TGTGCCAGCAGTAAACCGGGACTAGCGGGAGAAAAGTACTTC
CDR3aa: CASSKPGLAGEKYF

v_gene: TRBV20-1
d_gene: .
j_gene: TRBJ2-7
abundance: .
CDR3nt: TGCAGTGCTAGTACCGGGCCCCAAGGTAACGAGCAGTACTTC
CDR3aa: CSASTGPQGNEQYF